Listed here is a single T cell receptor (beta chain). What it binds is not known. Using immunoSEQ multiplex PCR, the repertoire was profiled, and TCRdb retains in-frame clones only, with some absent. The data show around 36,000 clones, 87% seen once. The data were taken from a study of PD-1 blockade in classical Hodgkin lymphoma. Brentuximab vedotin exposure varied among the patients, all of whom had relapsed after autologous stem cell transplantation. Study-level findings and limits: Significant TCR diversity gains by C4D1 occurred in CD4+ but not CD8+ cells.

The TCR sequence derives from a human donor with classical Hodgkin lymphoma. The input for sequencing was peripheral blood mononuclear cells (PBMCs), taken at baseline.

The CDR3 DNA reads TGTGCCAGCTCACCTCCGGGCGGGGCAGGGAGCAATCAGCCCCAGCATTTT. The encoded protein is CASSPPGGAGSNQPQHF. The V and J genes are TRBV18 and TRBJ1-5; tentatively, D is TRBD1 (5 bases). The V end lost 3 bases, the J end lost 1 base, and 16 bases lay between the germline ends. This CDR3 region has 17 residues. Germline V gene data show CDR1 as KGHSH and CDR2 as LQKENI.